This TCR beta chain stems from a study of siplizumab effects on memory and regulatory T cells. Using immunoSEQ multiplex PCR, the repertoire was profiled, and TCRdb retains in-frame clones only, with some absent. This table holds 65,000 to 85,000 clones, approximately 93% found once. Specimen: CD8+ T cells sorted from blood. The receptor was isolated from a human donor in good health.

CDR3 coding DNA: TGTGCCAGTAGTTTCGGGACAGTCACTGAAGCTTTCTTT. Its translation: CASSFGTVTEAFF. The J gene is TRBJ1-1, the V gene TRBV19; TRBD1 matches at 7 bases. Germline trimming cut 5 bases from V and 4 bases from J; bases unmatched to any gene: 4. The CDR3 is made up of 13 amino acids. Germline V lookup: CDR1 LNHDA, CDR2 SQIVND (reference sequence).